This T cell receptor (beta chain) was observed in a study of Tregs in tolerant kidney transplant recipients. Points from the study as a whole: Biological reproducibility was not directly addressed in this study. Expanding Tregs on activated donor B cells appeared to best identify donor-specific TCRbeta clones. Findings come from small patient numbers and require larger validation.

Turning to this clone: Its antigen remains unidentified.

Sequencing used immunoSEQ multiplex PCR; TCRdb keeps in-frame clones, though not all of them. Of 200,000 to 300,000 clones detected, around 82% appear once; the ten largest clones hold around 0.68%. V was cut by 3 bases and J by 3 bases, with 11 bases left in between. The CDR3 totals 14 residues. The V gene's germline CDR1 is MNHNY and CDR2 SVGAGI (reference sequence). Unstimulated Tregs (CD4+CD25+CD127-) and CD4+CD25- non-Tregs were sorted from PBMCs. The sequence came from a human donor in good health. The specimen was CD4+ T cells from blood. This rearrangement joins TRBV6-6 to TRBJ1-2; D possibly corresponds to TRBD1 (6 bases). The CDR3 bases are TGTGCCAGCAGTTATGCGCAGGGGTACTATGGCTACACCTTC. It yields the protein CASSYAQGYYGYTF.